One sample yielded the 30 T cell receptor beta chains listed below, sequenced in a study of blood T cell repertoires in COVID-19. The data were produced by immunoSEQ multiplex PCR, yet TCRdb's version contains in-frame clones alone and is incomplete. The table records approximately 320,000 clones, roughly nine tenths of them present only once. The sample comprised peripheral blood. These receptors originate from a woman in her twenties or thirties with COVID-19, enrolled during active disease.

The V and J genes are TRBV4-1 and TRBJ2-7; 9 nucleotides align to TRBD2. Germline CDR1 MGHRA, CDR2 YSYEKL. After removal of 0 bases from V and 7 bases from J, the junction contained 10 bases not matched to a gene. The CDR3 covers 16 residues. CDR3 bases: TGCGCCAGCAGCCAAGATGGAGCGGGGGGCACGGGAGAGCAGTACTTC. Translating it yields CASSQDGAGGTGEQYF.

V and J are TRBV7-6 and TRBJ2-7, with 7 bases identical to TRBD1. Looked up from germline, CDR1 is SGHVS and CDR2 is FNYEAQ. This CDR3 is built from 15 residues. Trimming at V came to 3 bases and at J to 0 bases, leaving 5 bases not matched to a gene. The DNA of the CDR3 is TGTGCCAGCAGCTTGACCGGGACAGCCTCCTACGAGCAGTACTTC. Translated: CASSLTGTASYEQYF.

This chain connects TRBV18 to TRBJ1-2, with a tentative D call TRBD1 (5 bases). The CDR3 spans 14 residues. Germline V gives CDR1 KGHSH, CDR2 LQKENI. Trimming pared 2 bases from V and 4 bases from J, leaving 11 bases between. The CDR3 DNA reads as TGTGCCAGCTCACCAGGGAAGGGGTTCTATGGCTACACCTTC. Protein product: CASSPGKGFYGYTF. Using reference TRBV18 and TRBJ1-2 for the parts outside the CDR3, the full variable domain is NAGVMQNPRHLVRRRGQEARLRCSPMKGHSHVYWYRQLPEEGLKFMVYLQKENIIDESGMPKERFSAEFPKEGPSILRIQQVVRGDSAAYFCASSPGKGFYGYTFGSGTRLTVV.

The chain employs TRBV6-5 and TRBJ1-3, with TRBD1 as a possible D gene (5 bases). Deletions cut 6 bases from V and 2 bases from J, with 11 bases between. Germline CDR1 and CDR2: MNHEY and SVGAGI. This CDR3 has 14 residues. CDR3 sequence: CASSFRGTGNTIYF. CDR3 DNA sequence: TGTGCCAGCAGCTTTAGGGGTACTGGAAACACCATATATTTT.

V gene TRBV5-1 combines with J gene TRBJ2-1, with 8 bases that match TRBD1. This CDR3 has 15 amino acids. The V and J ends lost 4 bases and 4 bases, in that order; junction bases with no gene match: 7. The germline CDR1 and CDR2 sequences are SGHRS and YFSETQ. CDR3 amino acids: CASSPPGTGYNEQFF. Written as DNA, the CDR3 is TGCGCCAGCAGCCCCCCCGGGACAGGTTACAATGAGCAGTTCTTC.

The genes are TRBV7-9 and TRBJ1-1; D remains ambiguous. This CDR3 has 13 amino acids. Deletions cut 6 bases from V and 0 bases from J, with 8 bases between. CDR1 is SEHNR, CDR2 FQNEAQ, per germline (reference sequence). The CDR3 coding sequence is TGTGCCAGCAGTCCCCCGGTGAACACTGAAGCTTTCTTT. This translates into CASSPPVNTEAFF.

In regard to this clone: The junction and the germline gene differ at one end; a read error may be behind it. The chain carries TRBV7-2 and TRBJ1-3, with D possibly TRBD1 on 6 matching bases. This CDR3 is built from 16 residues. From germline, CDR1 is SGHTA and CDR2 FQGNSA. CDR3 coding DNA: TGTGCCAGCAGCTTGCAGGGGAGCCTATCTGGGAACACCATATATTTT. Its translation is CASSLQGSLSGNTIYF.

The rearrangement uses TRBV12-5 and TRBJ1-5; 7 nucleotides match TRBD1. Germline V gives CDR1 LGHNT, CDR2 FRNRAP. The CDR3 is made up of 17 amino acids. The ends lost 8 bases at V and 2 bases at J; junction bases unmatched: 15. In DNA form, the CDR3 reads TGTGCTAGTACCGGGACAGTAAACGAAGGTCGCAATCAGCCCCAGCATTTT. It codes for CASTGTVNEGRNQPQHF.

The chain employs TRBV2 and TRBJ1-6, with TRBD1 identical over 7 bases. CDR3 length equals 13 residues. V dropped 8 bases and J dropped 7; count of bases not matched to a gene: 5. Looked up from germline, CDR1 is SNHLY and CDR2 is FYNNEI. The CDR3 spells CASRGQLNSPLHF. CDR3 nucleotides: TGTGCCAGCCGGGGACAGTTAAATTCACCCCTCCACTTT.

The CDR3 DNA reads TGTGCCAGCAGCCAAGAGAGGACAGGGGTAGGAGAGACCCAGTACTTC. Translating gives CASSQERTGVGETQYF. This chain links TRBV4-2 with TRBJ2-5; 9 bases fit TRBD1. The length of the CDR3 is 16 residues. Germline V gene lookup returns CDR1 LGHNA and CDR2 YNFKEQ. J lost 4 bases, V lost 0 bases, and 6 bases had no gene match.

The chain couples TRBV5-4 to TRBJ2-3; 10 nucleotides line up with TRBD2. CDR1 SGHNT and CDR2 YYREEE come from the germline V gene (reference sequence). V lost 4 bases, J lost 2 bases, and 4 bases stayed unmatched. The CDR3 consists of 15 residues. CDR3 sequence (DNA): TGTGCCAGCAGCATACTAGCGGGGAACACAGATACGCAGTATTTT. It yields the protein CASSILAGNTDTQYF.

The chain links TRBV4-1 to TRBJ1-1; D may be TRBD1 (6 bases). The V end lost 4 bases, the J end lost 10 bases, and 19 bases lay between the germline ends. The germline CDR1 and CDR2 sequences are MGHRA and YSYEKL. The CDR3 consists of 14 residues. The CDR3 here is CASSPLGSGEGAFF. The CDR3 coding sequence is TGCGCCAGCAGCCCATTAGGTTCAGGGGAAGGAGCTTTCTTT.

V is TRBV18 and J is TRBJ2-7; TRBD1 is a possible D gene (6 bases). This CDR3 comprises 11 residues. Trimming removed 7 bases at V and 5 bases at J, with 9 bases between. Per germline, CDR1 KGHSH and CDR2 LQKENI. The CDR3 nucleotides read TGTGCCAGCTTTCAGGGGAACGAGCAGTACTTC. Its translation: CASFQGNEQYF.

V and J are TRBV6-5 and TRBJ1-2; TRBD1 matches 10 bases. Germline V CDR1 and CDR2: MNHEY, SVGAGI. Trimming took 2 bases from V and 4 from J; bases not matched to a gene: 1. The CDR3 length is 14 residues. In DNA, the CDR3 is TGTGCCAGCAGTTACGACAGGGGGCTCTATGGCTACACCTTC. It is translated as CASSYDRGLYGYTF.

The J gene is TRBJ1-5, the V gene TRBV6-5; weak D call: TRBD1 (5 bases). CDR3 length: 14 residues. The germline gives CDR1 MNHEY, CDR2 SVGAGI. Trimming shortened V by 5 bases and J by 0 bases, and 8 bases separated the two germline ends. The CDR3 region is CASSRQYSNQPQHF. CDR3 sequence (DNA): TGTGCCAGCAGTCGACAGTATAGCAATCAGCCCCAGCATTTT.

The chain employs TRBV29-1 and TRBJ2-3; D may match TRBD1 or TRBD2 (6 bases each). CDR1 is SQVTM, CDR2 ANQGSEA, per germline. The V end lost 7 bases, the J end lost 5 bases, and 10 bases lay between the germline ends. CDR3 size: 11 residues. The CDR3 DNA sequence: TGCAGCGGGGGGGCCAAAGATACGCAGTATTTT. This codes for CSGGAKDTQYF.

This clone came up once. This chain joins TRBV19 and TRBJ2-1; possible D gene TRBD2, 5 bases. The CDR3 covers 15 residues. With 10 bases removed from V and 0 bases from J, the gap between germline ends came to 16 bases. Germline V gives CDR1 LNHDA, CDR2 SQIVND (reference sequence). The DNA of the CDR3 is TGTGCCACCTCAGCCCGGGAATCCTCCTACAATGAGCAGTTCTTC. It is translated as CATSARESSYNEQFF.

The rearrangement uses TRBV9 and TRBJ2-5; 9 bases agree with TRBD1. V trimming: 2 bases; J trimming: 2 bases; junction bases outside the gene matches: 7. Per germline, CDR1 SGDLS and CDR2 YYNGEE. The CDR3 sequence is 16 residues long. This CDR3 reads CASSVAAGQGQETQYF. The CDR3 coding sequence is TGTGCCAGCAGCGTCGCTGCGGGACAGGGACAAGAGACCCAGTACTTC.

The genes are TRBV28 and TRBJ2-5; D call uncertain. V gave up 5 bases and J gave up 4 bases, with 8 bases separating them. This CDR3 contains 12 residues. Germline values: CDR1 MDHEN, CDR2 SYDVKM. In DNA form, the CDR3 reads TGTGCCAGCAGTGACCGGGTAGAGACCCAGTACTTC. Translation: CASSDRVETQYF.

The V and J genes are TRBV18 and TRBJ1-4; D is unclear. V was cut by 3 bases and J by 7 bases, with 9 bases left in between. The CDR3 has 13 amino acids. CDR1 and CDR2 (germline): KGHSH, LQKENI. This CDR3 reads CASSPEGREKLFF. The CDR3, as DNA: TGTGCCAGCTCACCGGAGGGTCGTGAAAAACTGTTTTTT.

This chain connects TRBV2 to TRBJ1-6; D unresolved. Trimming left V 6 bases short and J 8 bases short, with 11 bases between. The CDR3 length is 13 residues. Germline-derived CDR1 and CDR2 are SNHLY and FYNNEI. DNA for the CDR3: TGTGCCAGCAGGGGAGGGTGGGATTCACCCCTCCACTTT. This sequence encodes CASRGGWDSPLHF.

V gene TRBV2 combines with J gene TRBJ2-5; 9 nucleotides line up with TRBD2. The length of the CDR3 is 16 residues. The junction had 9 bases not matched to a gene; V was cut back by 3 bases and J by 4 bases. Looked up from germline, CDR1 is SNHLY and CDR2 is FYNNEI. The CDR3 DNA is TGTGCCAGCAGTGAGCAAGCGGGGGGAGGGGGAGAGACCCAGTACTTC. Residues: CASSEQAGGGGETQYF. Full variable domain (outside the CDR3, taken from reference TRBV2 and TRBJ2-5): EPEVTQTPSHQVTQMGQEVILRCVPISNHLYFYWYRQILGQKVEFLVSFYNNEISEKSEIFDDQFSVERPDGSNFTLKIRSTKLEDSAMYFCASSEQAGGGGETQYFGPGTRLLVL.

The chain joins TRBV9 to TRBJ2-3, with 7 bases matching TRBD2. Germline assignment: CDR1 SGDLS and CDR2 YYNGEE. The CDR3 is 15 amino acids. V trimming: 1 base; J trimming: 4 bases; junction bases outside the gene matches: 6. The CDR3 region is CASSVMASGADTQYF. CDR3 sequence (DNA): TGTGCCAGCAGCGTAATGGCTAGCGGTGCAGATACGCAGTATTTT.

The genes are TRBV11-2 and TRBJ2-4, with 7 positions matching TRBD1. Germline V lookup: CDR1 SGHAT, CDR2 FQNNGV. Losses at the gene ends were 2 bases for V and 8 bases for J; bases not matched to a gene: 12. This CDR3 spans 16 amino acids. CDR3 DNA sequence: TGTGCCAGCAGCTTATTACTCTCGACAGGGAAAGACATTCAGTACTTC. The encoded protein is CASSLLLSTGKDIQYF.

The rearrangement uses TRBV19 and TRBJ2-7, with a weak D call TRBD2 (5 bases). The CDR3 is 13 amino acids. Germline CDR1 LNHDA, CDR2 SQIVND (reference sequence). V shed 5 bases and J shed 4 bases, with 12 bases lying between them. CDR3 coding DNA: TGTGCCAGTAGTCCGAGCGGTACTTACGAGCAGTACTTC. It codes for CASSPSGTYEQYF.

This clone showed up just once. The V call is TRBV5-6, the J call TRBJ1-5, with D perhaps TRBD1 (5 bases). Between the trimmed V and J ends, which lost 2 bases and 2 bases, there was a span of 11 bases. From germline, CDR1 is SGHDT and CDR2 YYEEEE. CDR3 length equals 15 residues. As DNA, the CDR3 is TGTGCCAGCAGCTTAGCAGGCAGGGGCAATCAGCCCCAGCATTTT. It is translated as CASSLAGRGNQPQHF.

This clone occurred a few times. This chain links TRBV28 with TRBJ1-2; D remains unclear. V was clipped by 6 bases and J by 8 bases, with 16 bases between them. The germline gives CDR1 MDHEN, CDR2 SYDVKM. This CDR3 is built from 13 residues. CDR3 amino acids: CASRLPELTGYTF. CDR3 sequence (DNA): TGTGCCAGCAGGCTGCCGGAGCTTACGGGCTACACCTTC.

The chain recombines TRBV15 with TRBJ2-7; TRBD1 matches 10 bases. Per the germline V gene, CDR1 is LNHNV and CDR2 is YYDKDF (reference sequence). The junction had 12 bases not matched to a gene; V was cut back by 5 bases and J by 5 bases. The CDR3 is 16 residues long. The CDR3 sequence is CATSPRGQGGFNEQYF. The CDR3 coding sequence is TGTGCCACCAGCCCCCGTGGACAGGGGGGGTTTAACGAGCAGTACTTC.

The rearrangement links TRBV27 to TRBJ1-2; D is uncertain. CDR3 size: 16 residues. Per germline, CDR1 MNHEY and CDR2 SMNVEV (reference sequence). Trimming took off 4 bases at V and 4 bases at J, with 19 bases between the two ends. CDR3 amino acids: CASSSKAMEAGYGYTF. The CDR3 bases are TGTGCCAGCAGTTCCAAGGCTATGGAGGCAGGCTATGGCTACACCTTC.

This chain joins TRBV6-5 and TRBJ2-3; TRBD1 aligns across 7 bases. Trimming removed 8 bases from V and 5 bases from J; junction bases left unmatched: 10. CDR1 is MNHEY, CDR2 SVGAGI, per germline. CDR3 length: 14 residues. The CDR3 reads CASSGQPSVDTQYF. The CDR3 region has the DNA TGTGCCAGCTCGGGACAGCCCAGCGTAGATACGCAGTATTTT.